Following are 19 T cell receptor beta chains from one sample sequenced in a study of T cell changes during pregnancy in multiple sclerosis. Generated by immunoSEQ multiplex PCR, the TCRdb table keeps only in-frame clones and is missing some. The profile covers approximately 66,000 clones, with 92% appearing a single time and 1.5% to 2.5% taken by the ten largest. The sequencing used peripheral blood, collected in the third trimester of pregnancy. These receptors all come from a female donor in good health, enrolled as a control in a pregnancy study.

This sequence joins TRBV4-3 and TRBJ2-2, with unresolved D. The V gene lost 3 bases and the J gene lost 4 bases, with 12 bases spanning the gap. CDR3 length: 15 residues. The germline V gene encodes CDR1 LGHNA and CDR2 YSLEER. In DNA, the CDR3 is TGCGCCAGCAGCCACGGCAACCCAGGCACCGGGGAGCTGTTTTTT. Translating gives CASSHGNPGTGELFF.

Remarks on this clone: This sample includes further DNA sequences coding for the same CDR3. V usage is TRBV7-2 and J usage is TRBJ2-7; TRBD2 matches at 8 bases. V lost 0 bases and J lost 2; bases outside the gene matches: 3. The CDR3 is made up of 15 amino acids. Germline assignment: CDR1 SGHTA and CDR2 FQGNSA. The CDR3 spells CASSLATSATYEQYF. CDR3 bases: TGTGCCAGCAGCTTAGCGACTAGCGCGACCTACGAGCAGTACTTC.

The chain uses TRBV6-5 and TRBJ1-6; 7 bases are shared with TRBD1. The germline V gene encodes CDR1 MNHEY and CDR2 SVGAGI. The CDR3 runs to 13 residues. The trim removed 4 bases at V and 7 bases at J, leaving 1 base unmatched. The DNA of the CDR3 is TGTGCCAGCAGTTTGACAGGGAATTCACCCCTCCACTTT. It is translated as CASSLTGNSPLHF.

The CDR3 is CAWSPQGDQPQHF. CDR3 DNA: TGTGCCTGGAGTCCTCAGGGCGATCAGCCCCAGCATTTT. J is TRBJ1-5 and V is TRBV30; D is perhaps TRBD1 (5 bases). V was clipped by 2 bases and J by 5 bases, with 10 bases between them. The CDR3 consists of 13 residues. Germline-derived CDR1 and CDR2 are GTSNPN and SVGIG (reference sequence).

The genes are TRBV4-3 and TRBJ1-3; D call uncertain. CDR1 LGHNA and CDR2 YSLEER come from the germline V gene. Trimming removed 1 base at V and 9 bases at J, with 10 bases between. The CDR3 extends over 13 amino acids. The CDR3 region has the DNA TGCGCCAGCAGCCAAGGAGGCCACACCACCATATATTTT. It yields the protein CASSQGGHTTIYF.

This clone was counted between two and nine times. This chain connects TRBV4-2 to TRBJ2-3, with D tentatively TRBD1 (6 bases). The length of the CDR3 is 15 residues. Trimming shortened V by 2 bases and J by 1 base, and 10 bases separated the two germline ends. Germline values: CDR1 LGHNA, CDR2 YNFKEQ. The CDR3 region has the DNA TGTGCCAGCAGCCAAATGTCAGGGGGCACAGATACGCAGTATTTT. This translates into CASSQMSGGTDTQYF.

The chain carries TRBV5-6 and TRBJ1-2; D is undetermined. The CDR3 loop spans 13 amino acids. V lost 4 bases, J lost 2 bases, and 9 bases lay in between. CDR1 is SGHDT, CDR2 YYEEEE, per germline. CDR3 loop: CASSPTPNYGYTF. For the CDR3, the DNA is TGTGCCAGCAGCCCTACCCCCAACTATGGCTACACCTTC.

V is TRBV6-1 and J is TRBJ1-1; D may be TRBD1 (5 bases). With 5 bases removed from V and 5 bases from J, the gap between germline ends came to 9 bases. The germline V gene has CDR1 MNHNS and CDR2 SASEGT. The CDR3 is made up of 12 amino acids. The CDR3 nucleotides are TGTGCCAGCAGTCCTCAGGGAACTGAAGCTTTCTTT. The encoded protein is CASSPQGTEAFF.

This clone was seen just once. The chain recombines TRBV6-6 with TRBJ2-7; 10 bases are shared with TRBD2. This CDR3 comprises 15 residues. Germline V gene sequence: CDR1 MNHNY, CDR2 SVGAGI (reference sequence). V lost 10 bases and J lost 7; bases outside the gene matches: 16. The CDR3 coding sequence is TGTGCCACCGTCGACGGAGCGGGGGGGCTGTTTGAGCAGTACTTC. Translated: CATVDGAGGLFEQYF.

V and J are TRBV29-1 and TRBJ1-2, with 8 bases lining up with TRBD1. This CDR3 is built from 17 residues. V lost 7 bases and J lost 1; bases outside the gene matches: 17. Germline CDR1 reads SQVTM; CDR2 reads ANQGSEA. The CDR3 spells CSDNPWDRQLINYGYTF. Written as DNA, the CDR3 is TGCAGCGATAACCCCTGGGACAGGCAGTTGATTAACTATGGCTACACCTTC.

The CDR3 DNA is TGTGCCAGCATCAACCCTCCAGCGGCAGGCAATGAGCAGTTCTTC. It specifies CASINPPAAGNEQFF. V and J are TRBV6-5 and TRBJ2-1; D is possibly TRBD2 (5 bases). Trimming shortened V by 7 bases and J by 6 bases, and 19 bases separated the two germline ends. The CDR3 runs to 15 residues. Germline CDR1 and CDR2: MNHEY and SVGAGI.

This clone was observed a single time. V and J are TRBV11-2 and TRBJ2-1; 11 bases are shared with TRBD2. CDR3 size: 14 residues. After removal of 7 bases from V and 4 bases from J, the junction contained 3 bases not matched to a gene. Germline lookup yields CDR1 SGHAT and CDR2 FQNNGV. The CDR3 sequence: CASTGTSGYNEQFF. The CDR3 DNA reads as TGTGCCAGCACCGGGACTAGCGGTTACAATGAGCAGTTCTTC.

V is TRBV19 and J is TRBJ2-7; the D gene is possibly TRBD2 (6 bases). Germline-derived CDR1 and CDR2 are LNHDA and SQIVND (reference sequence). The CDR3 is 15 amino acids. V was shortened by 4 bases and J by 0 bases, with 13 bases between the two germline ends. The CDR3 DNA is TGTGCCAGTAGTAATAGCGGCCTTCGCTCCTACGAGCAGTACTTC. This translates into CASSNSGLRSYEQYF. Combining the CDR3 with reference TRBV19 and TRBJ2-7 gives the whole variable domain DGGITQSPKYLFRKEGQNVTLSCEQNLNHDAMYWYRQDPGQGLRLIYYSQIVNDFQKGDIAEGYSVSREKKESFPLTVTSAQKNPTAFYLCASSNSGLRSYEQYFGPGTRLTVT.

This rearrangement joins TRBV13 to TRBJ1-6, with 8 positions matching TRBD1. CDR3 length equals 14 residues. The germline V gene encodes CDR1 PRHDT and CDR2 FYEKMQ (reference sequence). V was clipped by 4 bases and J by 7 bases; unmatched bases: 3. Written as DNA, the CDR3 is TGTGCCAGCAGCTCCCGGACAGGGAATTCACCCCTCCACTTT. It yields the protein CASSSRTGNSPLHF.

V gene TRBV30 combines with J gene TRBJ1-1; a possible D gene is TRBD1 (5 bases). Trimming removed 8 bases from V and 1 base from J, with 17 bases in between. Germline assignment: CDR1 GTSNPN and CDR2 SVGIG (reference sequence). This CDR3 is 14 amino acids long. The CDR3 reads CAHMGGGGNTEAFF. CDR3 DNA sequence: TGTGCCCATATGGGGGGGGGAGGGAACACTGAAGCTTTCTTT.

The chain employs TRBV19 and TRBJ2-7; D is ambiguous. V shed 2 bases and J shed 1 base, with 12 bases lying between them. CDR3 size: 15 residues. CDR1 and CDR2 (germline): LNHDA, SQIVND (reference sequence). CDR3: CASSISQQSSYEQYF. DNA of the CDR3: TGTGCCAGTAGTATATCCCAACAAAGTTCCTACGAGCAGTACTTC.

The chain is built from TRBV6-6 and TRBJ2-7; TRBD1 might be the D (5 bases). The CDR3 has 15 amino acids. Germline CDR1 is MNHNY and CDR2 is SVGAGI (reference sequence). The V end lost 0 bases, the J end lost 2 bases, and 11 bases lay between the germline ends. CDR3 amino acids: CASSYSTQGPYEQYF. The CDR3 nucleotides are TGTGCCAGCAGTTACTCTACTCAGGGTCCCTACGAGCAGTACTTC.

This rearrangement joins TRBV7-2 to TRBJ2-1; D is perhaps TRBD2 (6 bases). CDR3 size: 14 residues. Germline V gives CDR1 SGHTA, CDR2 FQGNSA. V was trimmed by 2 bases and J by 6 bases, leaving 11 bases between them. This CDR3 is CASSLIGGVNEQFF. The CDR3 DNA is TGTGCCAGCAGCTTAATTGGCGGGGTCAATGAGCAGTTCTTC.

The chain carries TRBV25-1 and TRBJ1-4, with a tentative D call TRBD1 (6 bases). With 1 base removed from V and 7 bases from J, the gap between germline ends came to 13 bases. In germline, CDR1 is MGHDK, CDR2 SYGVNS. The CDR3 loop spans 15 amino acids. The CDR3 spells CASSESRGYTEKLFF. CDR3 DNA sequence: TGTGCCAGCAGTGAATCTAGGGGGTACACTGAAAAACTGTTTTTT.